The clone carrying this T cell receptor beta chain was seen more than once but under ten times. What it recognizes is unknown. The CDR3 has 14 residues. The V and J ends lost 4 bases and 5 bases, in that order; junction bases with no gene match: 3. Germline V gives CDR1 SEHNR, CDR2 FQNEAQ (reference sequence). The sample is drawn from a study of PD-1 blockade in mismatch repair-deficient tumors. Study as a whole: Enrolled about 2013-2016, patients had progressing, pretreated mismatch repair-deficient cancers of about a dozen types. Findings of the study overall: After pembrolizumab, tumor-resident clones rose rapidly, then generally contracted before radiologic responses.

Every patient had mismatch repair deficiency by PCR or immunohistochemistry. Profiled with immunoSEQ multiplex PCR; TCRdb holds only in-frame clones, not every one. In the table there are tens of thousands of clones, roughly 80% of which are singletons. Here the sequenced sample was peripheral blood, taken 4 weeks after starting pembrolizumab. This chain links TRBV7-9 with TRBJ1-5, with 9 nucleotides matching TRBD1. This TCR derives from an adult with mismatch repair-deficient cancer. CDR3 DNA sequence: TGTGCCAGCAGCTCGGACAGGGGAGATCAGCCCCAGCATTTT. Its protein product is CASSSDRGDQPQHF.